These 6 T cell receptor beta chains were all obtained from the same sample, sequenced in a study of T cell responses to AZD1222 COVID-19 vaccine. Assay: immunoSEQ multiplex PCR; the TCRdb copy retains only in-frame clones and omits some. The table records tens of thousands of clones, 80% to 85% of them present only once. Sequencing was performed on peripheral blood, taken on day 0 of AZD1222 vaccination. Source of these receptors: an adult in good health.

The chain uses TRBV2 and TRBJ2-1; 7 bases agree with TRBD1. Germline trimming cut 1 base from V and 4 bases from J; bases unmatched to any gene: 4. Germline CDR1 and CDR2: SNHLY and FYNNEI. There are 15 residues in the CDR3. CDR3 region: CASSEDRGSYNEQFF. CDR3 nucleotide sequence: TGTGCCAGCAGTGAAGACAGGGGATCATACAATGAGCAGTTCTTC.

The gene calls are TRBV6-5 and TRBJ1-3, with 7 bases matching TRBD1. The CDR3 sequence is 14 residues long. V lost 8 bases, J lost 4 bases, and 8 bases stayed unmatched. The germline CDR1 and CDR2 sequences are MNHEY and SVGAGI. The CDR3 sequence: CASGMGQLGNTIYF. The CDR3 DNA is TGTGCCAGCGGAATGGGACAGCTGGGAAACACCATATATTTT.

There are a few counts of this clone. J is TRBJ1-6 and V is TRBV7-9, with D uncertain. Germline V lookup: CDR1 SEHNR, CDR2 FQNEAQ (reference sequence). The CDR3 is 15 residues long. Trimming took off 3 bases at V and 10 bases at J, with 16 bases between the two ends. The CDR3 reads CASSLTDGSRSPLHF. The CDR3, as DNA: TGTGCCAGCAGCTTGACGGACGGGAGCCGATCACCCCTCCACTTT.

This clone was recorded a few times. J is TRBJ1-1 and V is TRBV10-3; the D is unclear. V was shortened by 2 bases and J by 6 bases, with 13 bases between the two germline ends. This CDR3 has 14 amino acids. The germline V gene has CDR1 ENHRY and CDR2 SYGVKD. The CDR3 is CAISESEGSAEAFF. The CDR3 nucleotides are TGTGCCATCAGTGAGAGTGAGGGTTCGGCTGAAGCTTTCTTT.

The J gene is TRBJ2-5, the V gene TRBV4-1; D is unresolved. This CDR3 is built from 14 residues. Germline V gene data show CDR1 as MGHRA and CDR2 as YSYEKL. V lost 4 bases to trimming and J lost 5 bases, with 14 bases between them. In DNA form, the CDR3 reads TGCGCCAGCAGCCGAAGCCCAGCTTTTGAGACCCAGTACTTC. It specifies CASSRSPAFETQYF.

CDR3 sequence: CASSDEGSGSYNEQFF. CDR3 sequence (DNA): TGTGCCAGCAGTGACGAGGGGTCAGGATCCTACAATGAGCAGTTCTTC. The chain has TRBV6-4 and TRBJ2-1, with D possibly being TRBD1 or TRBD2 (5 bases each). CDR1 MRHNA and CDR2 SNTAGT come from the germline V gene. The CDR3 has 16 residues. The V and J ends lost 2 bases and 1 base respectively, with 12 bases between them.